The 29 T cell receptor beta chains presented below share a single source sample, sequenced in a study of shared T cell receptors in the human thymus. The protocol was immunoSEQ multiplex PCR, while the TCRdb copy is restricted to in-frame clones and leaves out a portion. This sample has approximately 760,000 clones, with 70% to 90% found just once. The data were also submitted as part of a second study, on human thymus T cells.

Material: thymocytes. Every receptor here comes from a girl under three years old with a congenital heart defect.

CDR3 DNA: TGTGCCAGCAGCTTAGTGGGACAGGTCCCCTACGAGCAGTACTTC. Its translation is CASSLVGQVPYEQYF. The chain couples TRBV7-9 to TRBJ2-7; 8 bases match TRBD1. The CDR3 spans 15 residues. Unmatched junction bases numbered 4, after V lost 1 base and J lost 2 bases. Germline V gene data show CDR1 as SEHNR and CDR2 as FQNEAQ (reference sequence).

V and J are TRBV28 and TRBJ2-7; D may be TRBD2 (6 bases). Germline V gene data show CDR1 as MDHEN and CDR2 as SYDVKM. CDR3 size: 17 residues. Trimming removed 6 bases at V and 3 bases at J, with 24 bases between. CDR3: CASRRRDSTRLHYEQYF. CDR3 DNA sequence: TGTGCCAGCAGAAGGCGGGACTCCACCCGGCTCCACTACGAGCAGTACTTC.

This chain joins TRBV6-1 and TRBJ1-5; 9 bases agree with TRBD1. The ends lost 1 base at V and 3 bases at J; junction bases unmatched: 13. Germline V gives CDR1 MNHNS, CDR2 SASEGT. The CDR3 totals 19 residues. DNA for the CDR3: TGTGCCAGCAGTGAAGTGAACGGGGACAGGGACTTGGTCAATCAGCCCCAGCATTTT. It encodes CASSEVNGDRDLVNQPQHF.

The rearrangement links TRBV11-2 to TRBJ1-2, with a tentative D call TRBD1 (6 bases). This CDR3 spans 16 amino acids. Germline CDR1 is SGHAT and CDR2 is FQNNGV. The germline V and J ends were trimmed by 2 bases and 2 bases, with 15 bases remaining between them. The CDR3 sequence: CASSLRTGRLNYGYTF. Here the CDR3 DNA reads TGTGCCAGCAGCTTACGAACAGGGCGTTTAAACTATGGCTACACCTTC.

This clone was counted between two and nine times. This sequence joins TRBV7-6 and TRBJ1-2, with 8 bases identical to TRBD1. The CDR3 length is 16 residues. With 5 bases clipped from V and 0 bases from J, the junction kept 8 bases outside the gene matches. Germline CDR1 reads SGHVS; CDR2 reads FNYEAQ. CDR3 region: CASSHGQGASNYGYTF. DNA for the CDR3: TGTGCCAGCAGCCATGGGCAGGGGGCCTCTAACTATGGCTACACCTTC.

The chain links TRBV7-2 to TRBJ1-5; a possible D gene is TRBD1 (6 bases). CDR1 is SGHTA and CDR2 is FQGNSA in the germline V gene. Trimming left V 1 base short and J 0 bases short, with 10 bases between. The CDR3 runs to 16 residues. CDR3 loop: CASSLGTEDSNQPQHF. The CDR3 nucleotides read TGTGCCAGCAGCTTAGGGACAGAAGATAGCAATCAGCCCCAGCATTTT.

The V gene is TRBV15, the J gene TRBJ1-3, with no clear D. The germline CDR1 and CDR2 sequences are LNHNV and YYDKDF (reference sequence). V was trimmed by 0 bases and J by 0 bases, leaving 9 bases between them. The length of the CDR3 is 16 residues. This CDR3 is CATSRDPGNSGNTIYF. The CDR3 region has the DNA TGTGCCACCAGCAGAGATCCGGGGAACTCTGGAAACACCATATATTTT. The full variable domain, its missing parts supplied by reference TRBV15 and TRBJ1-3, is DAMVIQNPRYQVTQFGKPVTLSCSQTLNHNVMYWYQQKSSQAPKLLFHYYDKDFNNEADTPDNFQSRRPNTSFCFLDIRSPGLGDTAMYLCATSRDPGNSGNTIYFGEGSWLTVV.

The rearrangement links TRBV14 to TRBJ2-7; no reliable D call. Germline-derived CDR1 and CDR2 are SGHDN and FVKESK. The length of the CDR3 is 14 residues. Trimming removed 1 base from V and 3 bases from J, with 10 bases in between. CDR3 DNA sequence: TGTGCCAGCAGCCAAGGGGCCAGCATCTACGAGCAGTACTTC. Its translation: CASSQGASIYEQYF.

CDR3 protein: CASRLDTFPNYGYTF. In nucleotides, the CDR3 is TGTGCCAGCAGACTGGACACTTTCCCGAACTATGGCTACACCTTC. The gene calls are TRBV11-2 and TRBJ1-2; maybe TRBD1 (5 bases). The CDR3 consists of 15 residues. Trimming cost V 6 bases and J 2 bases, with 16 bases left between them. Germline assignment: CDR1 SGHAT and CDR2 FQNNGV.

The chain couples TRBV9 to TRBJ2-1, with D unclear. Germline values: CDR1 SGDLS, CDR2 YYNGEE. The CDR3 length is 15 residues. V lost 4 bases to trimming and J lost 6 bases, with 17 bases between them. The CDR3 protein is CASSPPQYVGNEQFF. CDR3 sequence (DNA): TGTGCCAGCAGCCCCCCCCAATACGTCGGCAATGAGCAGTTCTTC.

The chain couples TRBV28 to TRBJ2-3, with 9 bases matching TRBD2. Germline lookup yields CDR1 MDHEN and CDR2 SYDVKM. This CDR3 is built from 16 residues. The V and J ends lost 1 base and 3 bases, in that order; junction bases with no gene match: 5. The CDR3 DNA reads TGTGCCAGCAGTTTATTCCGGGCGGGGGGGACAGATACGCAGTATTTT. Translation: CASSLFRAGGTDTQYF.

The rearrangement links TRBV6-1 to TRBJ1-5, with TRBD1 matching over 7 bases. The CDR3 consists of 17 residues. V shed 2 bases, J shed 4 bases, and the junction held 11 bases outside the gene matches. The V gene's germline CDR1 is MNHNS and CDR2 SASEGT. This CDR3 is CASSEPAEDRRNQPQHF. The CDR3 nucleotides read TGTGCCAGCAGTGAACCTGCCGAGGACAGGCGTAATCAGCCCCAGCATTTT.

The CDR3 spells CASSVQVMNTEAFF. The CDR3 coding sequence is TGCGCCAGCAGCGTACAGGTCATGAACACTGAAGCTTTCTTT. The chain uses TRBV5-1 and TRBJ1-1, with a tentative D call TRBD1 (5 bases). Trimming shortened V by 4 bases and J by 0 bases, and 10 bases separated the two germline ends. Germline V gene data show CDR1 as SGHRS and CDR2 as YFSETQ. The CDR3 extends over 14 amino acids.

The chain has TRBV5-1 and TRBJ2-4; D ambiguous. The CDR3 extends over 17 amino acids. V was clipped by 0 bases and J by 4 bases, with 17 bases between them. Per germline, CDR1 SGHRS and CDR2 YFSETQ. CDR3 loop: CASSLGPYARKKNIQYF. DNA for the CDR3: TGCGCCAGCAGCTTGGGCCCCTATGCCAGGAAAAAAAACATTCAGTACTTC.

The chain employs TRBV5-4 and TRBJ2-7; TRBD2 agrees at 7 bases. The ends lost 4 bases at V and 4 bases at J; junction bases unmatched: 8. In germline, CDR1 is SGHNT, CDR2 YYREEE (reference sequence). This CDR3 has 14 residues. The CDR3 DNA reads TGTGCCAGCAGCCCCTACGGGGGGACGTACGAGCAGTACTTC. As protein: CASSPYGGTYEQYF.

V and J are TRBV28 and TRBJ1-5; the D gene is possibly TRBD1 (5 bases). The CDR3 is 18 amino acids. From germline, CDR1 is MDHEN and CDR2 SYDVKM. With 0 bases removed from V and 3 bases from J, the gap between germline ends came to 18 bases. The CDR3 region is CASSLWGWMEQANQPQHF. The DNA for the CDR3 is TGTGCCAGCAGTTTATGGGGATGGATGGAACAGGCCAATCAGCCCCAGCATTTT.

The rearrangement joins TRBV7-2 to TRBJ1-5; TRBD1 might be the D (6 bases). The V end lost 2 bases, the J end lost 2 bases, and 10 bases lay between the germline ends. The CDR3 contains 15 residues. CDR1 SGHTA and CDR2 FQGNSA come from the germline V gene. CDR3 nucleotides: TGTGCCAGCAGCTTAACAGGGAGAGGCAATCAGCCCCAGCATTTT. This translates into CASSLTGRGNQPQHF.

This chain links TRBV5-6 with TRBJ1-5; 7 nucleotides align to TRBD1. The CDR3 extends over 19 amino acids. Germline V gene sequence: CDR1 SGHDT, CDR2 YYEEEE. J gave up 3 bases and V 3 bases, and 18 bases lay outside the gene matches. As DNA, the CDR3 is TGTGCCAGCAGCTCAGGAATCGGGACAGCACAACAAAACAATCAGCCCCAGCATTTT. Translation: CASSSGIGTAQQNNQPQHF. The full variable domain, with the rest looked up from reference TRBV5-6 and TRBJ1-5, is DAGVTQSPTHLIKTRGQQVTLRCSPKSGHDTVSWYQQALGQGPQFIFQYYEEEERQRGNFPDRFSGHQFPNYSSELNVNALLLGDSALYLCASSSGIGTAQQNNQPQHFGDGTRLSIL.

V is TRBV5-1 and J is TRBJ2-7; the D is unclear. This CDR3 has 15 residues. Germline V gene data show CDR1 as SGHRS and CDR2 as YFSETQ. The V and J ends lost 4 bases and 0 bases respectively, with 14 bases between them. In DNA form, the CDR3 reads TGCGCCAGCAGCCCCCAGGCTGTGACCTCCTACGAGCAGTACTTC. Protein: CASSPQAVTSYEQYF.

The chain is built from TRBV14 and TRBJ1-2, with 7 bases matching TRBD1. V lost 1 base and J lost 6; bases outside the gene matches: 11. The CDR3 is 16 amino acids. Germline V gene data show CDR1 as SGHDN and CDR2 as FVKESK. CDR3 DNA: TGTGCCAGCAGCCAAGGGGGACAGAAGCCCCGGCATGGCTACACCTTC. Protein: CASSQGGQKPRHGYTF.

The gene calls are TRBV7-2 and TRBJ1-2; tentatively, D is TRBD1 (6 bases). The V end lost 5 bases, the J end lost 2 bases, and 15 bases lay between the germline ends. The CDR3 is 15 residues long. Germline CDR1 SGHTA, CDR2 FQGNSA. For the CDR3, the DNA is TGTGCCAGCAGCCCCAGGGGTCCGGGCAACTATGGCTACACCTTC. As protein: CASSPRGPGNYGYTF.

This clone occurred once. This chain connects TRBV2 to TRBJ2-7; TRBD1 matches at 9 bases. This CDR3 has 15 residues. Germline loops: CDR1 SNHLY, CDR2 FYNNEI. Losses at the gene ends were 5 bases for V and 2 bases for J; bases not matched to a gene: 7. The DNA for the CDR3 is TGTGCCAGCAGTATCGCGTGGGACAGGGCCTACGAGCAGTACTTC. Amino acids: CASSIAWDRAYEQYF.

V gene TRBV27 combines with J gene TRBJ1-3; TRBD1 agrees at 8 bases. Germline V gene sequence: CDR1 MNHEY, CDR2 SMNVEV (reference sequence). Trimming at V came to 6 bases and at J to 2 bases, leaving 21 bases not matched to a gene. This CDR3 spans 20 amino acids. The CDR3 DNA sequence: TGTGCCAGCAGCCAGACGTTCGGACAGGGACCGCTACCACCTGGAAACACCATATATTTT. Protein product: CASSQTFGQGPLPPGNTIYF.

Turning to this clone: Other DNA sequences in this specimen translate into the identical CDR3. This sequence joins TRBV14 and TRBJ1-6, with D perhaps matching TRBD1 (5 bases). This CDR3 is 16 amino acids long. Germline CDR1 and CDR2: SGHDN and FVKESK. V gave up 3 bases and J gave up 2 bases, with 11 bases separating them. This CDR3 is CASSHPQGTYNSPLHF. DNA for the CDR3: TGTGCCAGCAGCCATCCTCAGGGAACCTATAATTCACCCCTCCACTTT.

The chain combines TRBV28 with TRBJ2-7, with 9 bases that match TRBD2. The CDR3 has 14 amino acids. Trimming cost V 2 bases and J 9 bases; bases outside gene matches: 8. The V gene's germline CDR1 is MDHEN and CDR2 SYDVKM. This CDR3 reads CASSLGLAGLLQYF. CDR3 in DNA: TGTGCCAGCAGTTTAGGTCTAGCGGGGTTGTTGCAGTACTTC.

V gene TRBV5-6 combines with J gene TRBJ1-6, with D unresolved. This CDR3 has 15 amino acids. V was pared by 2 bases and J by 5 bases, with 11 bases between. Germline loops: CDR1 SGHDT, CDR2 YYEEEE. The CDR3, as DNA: TGTGCCAGCAGCTTTATACGGGGTAATAATTCACCCCTCCACTTT. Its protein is CASSFIRGNNSPLHF.

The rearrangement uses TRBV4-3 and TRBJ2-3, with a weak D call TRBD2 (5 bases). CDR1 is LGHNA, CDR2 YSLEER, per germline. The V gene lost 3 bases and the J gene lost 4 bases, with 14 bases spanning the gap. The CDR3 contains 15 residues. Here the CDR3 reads CASSHEVGSADTQYF. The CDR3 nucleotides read TGCGCCAGCAGCCATGAAGTGGGGAGCGCAGATACGCAGTATTTT.

CDR3 in DNA: TGTGCCAGCAGCACTCGGACAGGAGAGAACACTGAAGCTTTCTTT. Translation gives CASSTRTGENTEAFF. This rearrangement joins TRBV7-9 to TRBJ1-1; 7 bases agree with TRBD1. This CDR3 is built from 15 residues. CDR1 is SEHNR, CDR2 FQNEAQ, per germline (reference sequence). The trim removed 5 bases at V and 1 base at J, leaving 7 bases unmatched.

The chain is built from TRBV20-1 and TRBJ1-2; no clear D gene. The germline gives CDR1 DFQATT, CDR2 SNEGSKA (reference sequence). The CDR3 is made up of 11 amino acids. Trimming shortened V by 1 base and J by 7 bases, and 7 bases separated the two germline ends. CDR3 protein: CSARGFGGYTF. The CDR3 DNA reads TGCAGTGCTAGAGGATTCGGTGGCTACACCTTC.